This T cell receptor (beta chain) was captured by sequencing in a study of cytomegalovirus exposure and HLA in healthy donors. Looking at the study overall: From donors who were HLA-typed, an early data release held approximately 84 million unique TCRs.

The primer mix had 60 Vbeta and 13 Jbeta primers. Original processing notes: In a later analysis, some 10 million of around 75 million unique beta chains occurred in at least two donors. Profiling relied on immunoSEQ multiplex PCR, and the TCRdb table lists in-frame clones only, not all of them. For V, J and clone size, that table is used; D and trimming come from the DNA. The sample has approximately 140,000 clones, over 60% seen once. V shed 8 bases and J shed 3 bases, with 5 bases lying between them. CDR1 is LNHNV and CDR2 is YYDKDF in the germline V gene (reference sequence). The CDR3 contains 12 residues.

Sample: PBMCs. The genes are TRBV15 and TRBJ2-6; D is uncertain. The TCR sequence derives from a man aged 35 to 55 in good health and CMV-seropositive. The CDR3 region has the DNA TGTGCCACCCGAGATGGGGCCAACGTCCTGACTTTC. Protein: CATRDGANVLTF.